The 26 T cell receptor beta chains given below trace back to one sample, sequenced in a study of lung T cells in sarcoidosis with Löfgren's syndrome. TCRdb independently ran MiXCR on the reads; one entry per CDR3 protein. The table shows about 1,100 distinct CDR3 sequences, with over 20% occurring only once. The sequencing sample was made of CD4+ T cells from PBMCs. Source of these receptors: a human donor with sarcoidosis (Löfgren's syndrome or another form), or a control subject (not recorded which).

As regards this clonotype: A much bigger clone sits one base away, suggesting this may be a read error. The V and J genes are TRBV29-1 and TRBJ2-7, with D perhaps matching TRBD2 (6 bases). Germline V CDR1 and CDR2: SQVTM, ANQGSEA. V lost 7 bases, J lost 4 bases, and 20 bases lay in between. This CDR3 region has 14 residues. The CDR3 region is CSGGTFGSLYEQYF. CDR3 nucleotide sequence: TGCAGCGGAGGGACTTTCGGGAGTTTATACGAGCAGTACTTC.

This clonotype is large (0.1 to 1%) in the sample. The V and J genes are TRBV6-1 and TRBJ2-1, with D perhaps TRBD2 (6 bases). There are 13 residues in the CDR3. V was clipped by 6 bases and J by 7 bases, with 13 bases between them. In germline, CDR1 is MNHNS, CDR2 SASEGT. The CDR3 loop reads CASSGTPQNEQFF. CDR3 nucleotides: TGTGCCAGCAGCGGGACTCCACAGAATGAGCAGTTCTTC.

By its share, this clonotype is large. The V gene is TRBV6-2 or TRBV6-3, the J gene TRBJ1-5; D not resolved. The CDR3 has 17 residues. Germline-derived CDR1 and CDR2 are MNHEY and SVGEGT. Trimming left V 8 bases short and J 3 bases short, with 23 bases between. The CDR3 here is CASHDPSPNMINQPQHF. DNA of the CDR3: TGTGCCAGCCACGATCCAAGTCCGAATATGATCAATCAGCCCCAGCATTTT.

Concerning this clonotype itself: One base away lies a much larger clone, so this may be a sequencing read error. V gene TRBV9 combines with J gene TRBJ1-2, with D perhaps matching TRBD1 (5 bases). This CDR3 is built from 16 residues. Germline CDR1 is SGDLS and CDR2 is YYNGEE. CDR3 bases: TGTGCCGGCAGCGTAGGTCGGGGCATAAGCGCCTATGGCTACACCTTC. Translated: CAGSVGRGISAYGYTF. The full variable domain, in which reference TRBV9 and TRBJ1-2 provide the parts outside the CDR3, is DSGVTQTPKHLITATGQRVTLRCSPRSGDLSVYWYQQSLDQGLQFLIQYYNGEERAKGNILERFSAQQFPDLHSELNLSSLELGDSALYFCAGSVGRGISAYGYTFGSGTRLTVV.

This clonotype occurred a few times. The CDR3 does not close with the conserved phenylalanine or tryptophan, likely indicating a read error. This rearrangement joins TRBV20-1 to TRBJ2-7; 10 nucleotides agree with TRBD1. Germline V CDR1 and CDR2: DFQATT, SNEGSKA (reference sequence). CDR3 length: 15 amino acids. DNA of the CDR3: TGCGGTGCTAGGGCGGGACAGGGGAGCTCCTACGAGCAGTACCTC. Translated: CGARAGQGSSYEQYL.

With regard to this clonotype: Because it lacks the conserved phenylalanine or tryptophan at the end, this CDR3 is likely a read error. The V gene is TRBV9, the J gene TRBJ1-2; possibly TRBD1 for D (5 bases). The CDR3 has 13 amino acids. V was cut by 4 bases and J by 2 bases, with 9 bases left in between. CDR1 is SGDLS, CDR2 YYNGEE, per germline. CDR3 amino acids: CASSLAGNYGYTS. The CDR3, as DNA: TGTGCCAGCAGCTTGGCAGGGAACTATGGCTACACCTCC.

In this sample, this clonotype turned up a few times. V usage is TRBV29-1 and J usage is TRBJ1-2, with D uncertain. The CDR3 is made up of 12 amino acids. Germline-derived CDR1 and CDR2 are SQVTM and ANQGSEA. The CDR3, as DNA: TGCACCATCGGGGAGGGAAGCTATGGCTACACCTTC. The encoded protein is CTIGEGSYGYTF.

A remark on this clonotype: A read error may account for a junction end that differs from germline. The V gene is TRBV15, the J gene TRBJ1-5, with D perhaps TRBD1 (6 bases). The CDR3 spans 15 residues. Per the germline V gene, CDR1 is LNHNV and CDR2 is YYDKDF (reference sequence). The CDR3 is CATSYTLTGRQPQHF. CDR3 nucleotides: TGCGCCACCAGCTACACCTTGACAGGCAGGCAACCCCAGCATTTT.

Within the sample, this clonotype is medium-sized (0.01 to 0.1%). This chain uses TRBV3-1 with TRBJ2-1; D unresolved. CDR3 size: 12 residues. Trimming cost V 5 bases and J 7 bases, with 9 bases left between them. CDR1 LGHDT and CDR2 YNNKEL come from the germline V gene (reference sequence). CDR3 sequence: CASSKHYNEQFF. The CDR3 bases are TGTGCCAGCAGCAAACATTATAATGAGCAGTTCTTC.

Judged by abundance, this clonotype is medium-sized. Given a much more abundant clone one base away, this may be a read error. CDR3 loop: CASSYASGTDQPQHF. The CDR3 coding sequence is TGTGCCAGCAGTTATGCCTCTGGGACAGATCAGCCCCAGCATTTT. This rearrangement joins TRBV6-1 to TRBJ1-5; TRBD1 agrees at 7 bases. V was pared by 5 bases and J by 5 bases, with 9 bases of the junction left unmatched. CDR3 length: 15 amino acids. CDR1 and CDR2 (germline): MNHNS, SASEGT.

By proportion, this clonotype is large. The CDR3 region is CASSEGQGRGGYTF. The CDR3 region has the DNA TGTGCCAGCAGTGAAGGACAGGGGAGGGGTGGCTACACCTTC. This chain uses TRBV2 with TRBJ1-2; 8 nucleotides match TRBD1. Germline-derived CDR1 and CDR2 are SNHLY and FYNNEI. With V trimmed by 1 base and J by 7 bases, 5 bases remained unmatched. The CDR3 has 14 residues.

By share of the sample, this clonotype is large. The genes are TRBV28 and TRBJ2-5; unclear D gene. Trimming stripped 6 bases from V and 5 bases from J, with 10 bases between. CDR1 and CDR2 (germline): MDHEN, SYDVKM. The CDR3 extends over 12 amino acids. This CDR3 reads CASRGQVETQYF. The CDR3 DNA is TGTGCCAGCAGAGGTCAAGTTGAGACCCAGTACTTC.

On this clonotype itself: Germline and junction disagree at one end, which may indicate a read error. V gene TRBV11-1 combines with J gene TRBJ2-1; maybe TRBD2 (6 bases). Looked up from germline, CDR1 is SGHAT and CDR2 is FQDESV (reference sequence). The CDR3 has 13 residues. Written as DNA, the CDR3 is TGTGCCAGCATCTTTAACGGGGGAAGTGAGCAGCTCTTC. Encoded protein: CASIFNGGSEQLF.

Comment on this clonotype: The junction and the germline gene differ at one end; a read error may be behind it. This chain links TRBV4-1 with TRBJ1-1, with unresolved D. Germline V gene data show CDR1 as MGHRA and CDR2 as YSYEKL. The CDR3 runs to 14 residues. This CDR3 is CASSLGLANAEAFF. The CDR3 DNA follows: TGCGCCAGCAGCCTTGGACTCGCGAACGCTGAAGCTTTCTTT.

This clonotype is medium-sized by share. The rearrangement links TRBV2 to TRBJ2-7; D uncertain. The CDR3 extends over 13 amino acids. CDR1 is SNHLY, CDR2 FYNNEI, per germline. V lost 1 base and J lost 4, with 8 bases in between. For the CDR3, the DNA is TGTGCCAGCAGTGAAGGTCTGCGGTACGAGCAGTACTTC. The encoded protein is CASSEGLRYEQYF.

This clonotype is large by share. CDR3: CASSVMAFETQYF. CDR3 coding DNA: TGTGCCAGCAGTGTAATGGCATTTGAGACCCAGTACTTC. The genes are TRBV2 and TRBJ2-5, with D uncertain. V dropped 4 bases and J dropped 5 bases, with 11 bases sitting between them. Looked up from germline, CDR1 is SNHLY and CDR2 is FYNNEI. The CDR3 totals 13 residues.

This clonotype was seen only a few times. The chain is built from TRBV30 and TRBJ1-4; D might be TRBD1 (5 bases). Germline CDR1 is GTSNPN and CDR2 is SVGIG (reference sequence). This CDR3 has 11 residues. The CDR3: CVCEGNEKLFF. Written as DNA, the CDR3 is TGTGTCTGTGAGGGGAATGAAAAACTGTTTTTT.

The rearrangement links TRBV15 to TRBJ1-2, with 7 positions matching TRBD1. Per the germline V gene, CDR1 is LNHNV and CDR2 is YYDKDF (reference sequence). Trimming at V came to 4 bases and at J to 7 bases, leaving 12 bases not matched to a gene. The CDR3 consists of 15 residues. The CDR3 DNA follows: TGTGCCACCAGCATAGTCAACAGGGGAGCGAGTGGCTACACCTTC. Residues: CATSIVNRGASGYTF.

Turning to this clonotype: A read error may produce the germline difference seen at one junction end. The chain recombines TRBV2 with TRBJ2-1; 7 bases line up with TRBD1. The CDR3 length is 13 residues. The V gene's germline CDR1 is SNHLY and CDR2 FYNNEI. The CDR3 reads CASSGDSNNEQLF. The CDR3 DNA reads as TGTGCCAGCAGTGGGGACAGCAACAATGAGCAGCTCTTC. The full variable domain, in which reference TRBV2 and TRBJ2-1 provide the parts outside the CDR3, is EPEVTQTPSHQVTQMGQEVILRCVPISNHLYFYWYRQILGQKVEFLVSFYNNEISEKSEIFDDQFSVERPDGSNFTLKIRSTKLEDSAMYFCASSGDSNNEQLFGPGTRLTVL.

Within the sample, this clonotype is medium-sized. The rearrangement links TRBV2 to TRBJ1-5, with TRBD1 matching over 8 bases. Germline V lookup: CDR1 SNHLY, CDR2 FYNNEI. V was clipped by 6 bases and J by 9 bases; unmatched bases: 4. CDR3 length: 12 residues. In nucleotides, the CDR3 is TGTGCCAGCAGCCAGGGGACAGGGCCCCAGCATTTT. Residues: CASSQGTGPQHF.

A few counts support this clonotype. The genes are TRBV20-1 and TRBJ1-2; D is ambiguous. V dropped 5 bases and J dropped 2 bases, with 9 bases sitting between them. CDR1 is DFQATT, CDR2 SNEGSKA, per germline (reference sequence). The CDR3 extends over 12 amino acids. The CDR3 coding sequence is TGCAGTGCTGTGGCAGGCAACTATGGCTACACCTTC. This sequence encodes CSAVAGNYGYTF.

This clonotype is large within its sample. The chain uses TRBV4-1 and TRBJ1-4; 7 nucleotides match TRBD1. This CDR3 contains 16 residues. V lost 2 bases to trimming and J lost 0 bases; unmatched junction nucleotides: 3. Germline-derived CDR1 and CDR2 are MGHRA and YSYEKL. Here the CDR3 DNA reads TGCGCCAGCAGCCAACATACAGGGGCAACTAATGAAAAACTGTTTTTT. Residues: CASSQHTGATNEKLFF.

Sample share makes this clonotype medium-sized. V gene TRBV4-1 combines with J gene TRBJ2-7, with 8 positions matching TRBD2. Germline V gives CDR1 MGHRA, CDR2 YSYEKL. Trimming took 0 bases from V and 2 from J; bases not matched to a gene: 3. There are 15 residues in the CDR3. CDR3 in DNA: TGCGCCAGCAGCCAAGATCCTAGCGGGCCCTACGAGCAGTACTTC. Protein: CASSQDPSGPYEQYF.

This clonotype is large by share. This sequence joins TRBV6-1 and TRBJ1-2, with D possibly TRBD1 on 5 matching bases. The germline V and J ends were trimmed by 7 bases and 7 bases, with 22 bases remaining between them. Germline CDR1 and CDR2: MNHNS and SASEGT. CDR3 length: 15 residues. The CDR3 is CASNAEYRSGSGYTF. The CDR3 DNA is TGTGCCAGCAACGCGGAGTACAGGAGTGGTTCTGGCTACACCTTC.

This chain connects TRBV2 to TRBJ2-7; the match to TRBD2 covers 10 bases. CDR3 length equals 15 residues. V was pared by 8 bases and J by 7 bases, with 14 bases of the junction left unmatched. CDR1 and CDR2 (germline): SNHLY, FYNNEI. CDR3 in amino acids: CASEEASGSGGEQYF. CDR3 DNA: TGTGCCAGCGAGGAGGCTAGCGGGAGCGGAGGAGAGCAGTACTTC.

In this sample, this clonotype is medium-sized. This chain links TRBV19 with TRBJ1-2; perhaps TRBD1 as D (6 bases). Trimming took off 6 bases at V and 6 bases at J, with 14 bases between the two ends. Germline assignment: CDR1 LNHDA and CDR2 SQIVND (reference sequence). The CDR3 loop spans 13 amino acids. The CDR3 loop reads CASSPNAGDGYTF. The CDR3 coding sequence is TGTGCCAGTAGCCCAAACGCAGGGGATGGCTACACCTTC.